This T cell receptor (beta chain) was captured in a study of beta chain features in type 1 diabetes. V was trimmed by 6 bases and J by 6 bases, leaving 8 bases between them. This CDR3 comprises 12 residues. Germline V gene sequence: CDR1 MGHDK, CDR2 SYGVNS. Remarks on this clone: No antigen is known for it.

Study conclusions and caveats: Patients and controls would share equally any PCR tilt toward shorter templates. Moderately but significantly shorter TCRB CDR3s were found in Type 1 diabetes patients in all four CD4+ subsets.

The authors reverse transcribed all of the isolated RNA, so sequencing captured expressed TCRB transcripts. This table comes from immunoSEQ multiplex PCR, and its TCRdb copy is limited to in-frame clones, with some not included. Found here are a few hundred thousand clones, over 9.5% of them singletons; the top ten hold 0.0095% to 0.011%. The V gene is TRBV25-1, the J gene TRBJ2-2; the D gene is possibly TRBD1 (6 bases). This TCR came from a woman between 18 and 30 years old with type 1 diabetes. Sequencing input: naive CD4+ T cells from blood. Here the CDR3 reads CASRQGPGELFF. In DNA, the CDR3 is TGTGCCAGCAGACAGGGTCCCGGGGAGCTGTTTTTT.